This T cell receptor (beta chain) is from a study of breast tumors, draining lymph nodes, adjacent tissues. Study-wide findings and caveats: Tumor repertoires ranked between lymph nodes and nontumor tissue in diversity, with V and J gene preferences.

Each CDR3 protein is one row after TCRdb ran MiXCR on the multiplex PCR reads. The sample includes about 230,000 distinct CDR3 sequences, about a third of them seen just once. Germline V gene lookup returns CDR1 SGHRS and CDR2 YFSETQ. V was clipped by 3 bases and J by 3 bases, with 13 bases between them. CDR3 length: 15 amino acids. This clonotype was picked up many times. What it binds is not known. The lymph nodes were axillary draining lymph nodes from breast cancer patients. The sequence derives from a female donor with breast cancer. Some clones in this sample may be carry-over from other donors' samples. Sequenced material: axillary lymph node tissue. The rearrangement links TRBV5-1 to TRBJ2-1; unclear D gene. The CDR3 DNA sequence: TGCGCCAGCAGCTCGGCATCCCCTTTCTACAATGAGCAGTTCTTC. Protein: CASSSASPFYNEQFF. The complete variable domain, with remaining parts taken from reference TRBV5-1 and TRBJ2-1, reads KAGVTQTPRYLIKTRGQQVTLSCSPISGHRSVSWYQQTPGQGLQFLFEYFSETQRNKGNFPGRFSGRQFSNSRSEMNVSTLELGDSALYLCASSSASPFYNEQFFGPGTRLTVL.